This is a list of T cell receptor beta chains from one sample in a study of CD8 T cells in ankylosing spondylitis. TCRdb passed the 5' RACE reads through MiXCR, listing each CDR3 protein once. The data show some 220,000 distinct CDR3 sequences, about 10% seen once. The specimen sequenced was blood, either unsorted or a sorted T cell fraction (not recorded which). Receptors originate from a male donor with ankylosing spondylitis or in good health (not recorded which). Both conserved end residues are part of each CDR3. D genes are given only for firm matches. For some rows the clone size is stated as once, few or many, or as a class when expanded; others skip it.

TRBV29-1	.	few	TRBJ2-5	CSVAHSTTETQYF	TGCAGCGTTGCCCACTCTACAACAGAGACCCAGTACTTC
TRBV7-9	.	few	TRBJ1-4	CASSLAQGFDEKLFF	TGTGCCAGCAGCTTAGCACAGGGATTTGATGAAAAACTGTTTTTT
TRBV25-1	.	many	TRBJ1-2	CASSPSLGAGGYGYTF	TGTGCCAGCAGTCCCTCATTAGGGGCAGGCGGCTATGGCTACACCTTC
TRBV20-1	.	.	TRBJ1-5	CSGRAPGGDLLSNQPQHF	TGCAGTGGTAGGGCCCCGGGCGGGGACCTCCTGAGCAATCAGCCCCAGCATTTT
TRBV19	.	few	TRBJ2-5	CASSIVRQETQYF	TGTGCCAGTAGTATAGTGAGGCAAGAGACCCAGTACTTC
TRBV6-5	TRBD2	many	TRBJ2-3	CASSYVASGVRTDTQYF	TGTGCCAGCAGTTACGTAGCTAGCGGTGTGAGGACAGATACGCAGTATTTT
TRBV29-1	TRBD1	many	TRBJ2-1	CSVEPRQGHYNEQFF	TGCAGCGTTGAGCCCCGACAGGGGCACTACAATGAGCAGTTCTTC
TRBV12-5	.	.	TRBJ2-7	CASGLETPATYEQYF	TGTGCTAGTGGTTTGGAAACACCTGCCACCTACGAGCAGTACTTC
TRBV5-1	TRBD2	.	TRBJ2-7	CASSLTTGLAGGYPYEQYF	TGCGCCAGCAGCCTCACGACGGGACTAGCGGGGGGGTATCCCTACGAGCAGTACTTC
TRBV3-1	.	many	TRBJ1-1	CASSQDLIAFF	TGTGCCAGCAGCCAAGATCTTATAGCTTTCTTT
TRBV5-6	.	many	TRBJ2-2	CASSLAGRLNTGELFF	TGTGCCAGCAGCTTGGCAGGACGGTTGAACACCGGGGAGCTGTTTTTT
TRBV4-1	TRBD1	many	TRBJ2-3	CASSGTGRPPDTQYF	TGCGCCAGCAGCGGGACAGGGAGGCCCCCAGATACGCAGTATTTT
TRBV6-1	.	.	TRBJ2-7	CASSERVETYEQYF	TGTGCCAGCAGTGAACGGGTCGAGACCTACGAGCAGTACTTC
TRBV2	.	many	TRBJ1-5	CASRFNQPQHF	TGTGCCAGCAGGTTCAATCAGCCCCAGCATTTT
TRBV20-1	.	many	TRBJ2-7	CSAHTYEQYF	TGCAGTGCTCATACCTACGAGCAGTACTTC
TRBV6-5	.	many	TRBJ1-2	CASSYSLGKADGYTF	TGTGCCAGCAGTTACTCGTTAGGGAAGGCTGATGGCTACACCTTC